In its sample, the clone carrying this TCR beta chain was seen many times. This record belongs to a study of T cells in Graves' hyperthyroidism and ophthalmopathy. Amplification of TCR beta CDR3 regions was performed using RNA transcripts as template. HTBI primers were employed in a first-round RT-PCR of the TCR CDR3. TCRdb recomputed calls from the multiplex PCR reads with MiXCR, one row per CDR3 protein. The table has 200,000 to 250,000 distinct CDR3 sequences, 16% seen once; the top ten hold approximately 30%. This clonotype originated in a young woman with Graves' ophthalmopathy. The sample taken for sequencing was blood.

CDR3 coding DNA: TGCGCCAGCAGTGAGTCGCGGGGCACTGAAGCTTTCTTT. This gives the protein CASSESRGTEAFF. The V and J genes are TRBV10-2 and TRBJ1-1; unclear D gene. V lost 0 bases to trimming and J lost 4 bases, with 6 bases between them. This CDR3 has 13 residues. CDR1 and CDR2 (germline): WSHSY, SAAADI.